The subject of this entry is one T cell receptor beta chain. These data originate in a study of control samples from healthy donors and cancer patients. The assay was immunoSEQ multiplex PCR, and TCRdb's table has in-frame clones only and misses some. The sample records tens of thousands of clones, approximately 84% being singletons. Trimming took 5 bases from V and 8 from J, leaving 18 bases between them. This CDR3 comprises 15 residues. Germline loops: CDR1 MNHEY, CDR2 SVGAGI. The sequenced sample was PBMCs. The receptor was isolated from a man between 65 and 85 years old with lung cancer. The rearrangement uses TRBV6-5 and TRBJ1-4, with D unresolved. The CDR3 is CASSLRAGPGEKLFF. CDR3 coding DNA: TGTGCCAGCAGTCTAAGGGCCGGCCCGGGGGAAAAACTGTTTTTT.